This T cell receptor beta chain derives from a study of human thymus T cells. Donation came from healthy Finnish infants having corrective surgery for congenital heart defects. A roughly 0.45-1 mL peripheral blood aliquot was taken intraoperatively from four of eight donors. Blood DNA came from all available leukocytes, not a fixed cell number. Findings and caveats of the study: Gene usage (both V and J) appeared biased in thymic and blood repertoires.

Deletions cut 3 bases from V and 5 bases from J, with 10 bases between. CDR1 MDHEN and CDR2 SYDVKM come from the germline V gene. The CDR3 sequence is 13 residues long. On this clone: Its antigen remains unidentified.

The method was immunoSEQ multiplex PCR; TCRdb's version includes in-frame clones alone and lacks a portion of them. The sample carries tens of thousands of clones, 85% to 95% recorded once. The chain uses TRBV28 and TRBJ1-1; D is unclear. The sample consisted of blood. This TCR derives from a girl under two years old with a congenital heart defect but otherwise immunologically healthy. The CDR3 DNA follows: TGTGCCAGCAGTTTCGAGGTGAGGACTGAAGCTTTCTTT. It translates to CASSFEVRTEAFF.